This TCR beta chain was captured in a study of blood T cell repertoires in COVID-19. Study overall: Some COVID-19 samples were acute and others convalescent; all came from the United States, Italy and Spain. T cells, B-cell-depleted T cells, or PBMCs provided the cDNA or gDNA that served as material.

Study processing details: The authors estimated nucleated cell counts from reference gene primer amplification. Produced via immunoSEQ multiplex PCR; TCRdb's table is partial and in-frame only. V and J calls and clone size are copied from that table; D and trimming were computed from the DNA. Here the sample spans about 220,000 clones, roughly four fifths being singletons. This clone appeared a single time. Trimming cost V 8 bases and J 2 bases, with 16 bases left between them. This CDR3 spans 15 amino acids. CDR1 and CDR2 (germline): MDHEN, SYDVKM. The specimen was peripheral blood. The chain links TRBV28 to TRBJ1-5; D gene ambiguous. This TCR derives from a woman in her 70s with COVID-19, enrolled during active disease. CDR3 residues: CASALAMGGNQPQHF. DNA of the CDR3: TGTGCCAGCGCCTTAGCGATGGGAGGCAATCAGCCCCAGCATTTT.